This TCR beta chain derives from a study of T cell responses to AZD1222 COVID-19 vaccine. Study-wide results and limits: Repertoires were obtained solely post-peak T cell response. White British ancestry dominated among donors, who included more females, and clonal diversity was possibly underestimated.

TCRdb's copy holds only in-frame clones and misses some; the assay was immunoSEQ multiplex PCR. This table holds more than 90,000 clones, roughly 87% found once. Of note for this clone: Its specificity is unknown.

Germline CDR1 LNHDA, CDR2 SQIVND (reference sequence). The CDR3 has 13 residues. V dropped 4 bases and J dropped 6 bases, with 9 bases sitting between them. This chain links TRBV19 with TRBJ2-2; unclear D gene. This TCR derives from an adult in good health. The material sequenced was peripheral blood, taken on day 0 of AZD1222 vaccination. The CDR3 DNA reads as TGTGCCAGTAGTACTAGAGTCCCCGGGGAGCTGTTTTTT. Its protein is CASSTRVPGELFF.